The rows below give T cell receptor beta chains drawn from one sample of a study of a mutant IDH1 vaccine in newly diagnosed glioma. What these receptors recognize is not known. Profiled with immunoSEQ multiplex PCR; TCRdb holds only in-frame clones, not every one. The data show some 31,000 clones, approximately 80% seen once. The specimen was PBMCs, collected from a glioma patient whose treatment included an IDH1 peptide vaccine. These receptors were obtained from a young woman with glioma. The CDR3 runs from the conserved cysteine through the conserved F or W. A D gene is named only where the DNA matches it firmly. Clone size appears in some rows only: once, few, many, or a class for an expanded clone.

V: TRBV2
size: .
D: TRBD2
J: TRBJ2-3
DNA: TGTGCCAGCAGGCAGGGACTAGCGGCGGGGAGTCCAGATACGCAGTATTTT
CDR3: CASRQGLAAGSPDTQYF

V: TRBV6-5
size: once
D: .
J: TRBJ2-7
DNA: TGTGCCAGCAGTACTCCAGGGGAATCGCGCGAGCAGTACTTC
CDR3: CASSTPGESREQYF

V: TRBV4-1
size: .
D: TRBD1
J: TRBJ1-2
DNA: TGCGCCAGCAGCCAAGATTCGGGACAGGGGTATGGCTACACCTTC
CDR3: CASSQDSGQGYGYTF

V: TRBV6-5
size: .
D: TRBD2
J: TRBJ2-1
DNA: TGTGCCAGCTCGAAGCCGGGAGGGCTCCGCGGTGAGCAGTTCTTC
CDR3: CASSKPGGLRGEQFF

V: TRBV2
size: few
D: TRBD1
J: TRBJ1-2
DNA: TGTGCCAGCAGGGAGAACGGACAGGGTGGTGGCTACACCTTC
CDR3: CASRENGQGGGYTF

V: TRBV2
size: .
D: .
J: TRBJ1-4
DNA: TGTGCCAGCAACAGGGTAACTAATGAAAAACTGTTTTTT
CDR3: CASNRVTNEKLFF

V: TRBV6-5
size: few
D: .
J: TRBJ2-1
DNA: TGTGCCAGCAGTTACATAGGTTCGAACAATGAGCAGTTCTTC
CDR3: CASSYIGSNNEQFF

V: TRBV18
size: .
D: .
J: TRBJ1-4
DNA: TGTGCCAGCTCACCGTCGGATGAAAAACTGTTTTTT
CDR3: CASSPSDEKLFF

V: TRBV7-9
size: .
D: .
J: TRBJ2-7
DNA: TGTGCCAGCAGCTTACCATCAACCTACGAGCAGTACTTC
CDR3: CASSLPSTYEQYF

V: TRBV6-1
size: .
D: .
J: TRBJ2-6
DNA: TGTGCCAGCAACAAGGGAGAATCTGGGGCCAACGTCCTGACTTTC
CDR3: CASNKGESGANVLTF

V: TRBV4-2
size: medium-sized
D: .
J: TRBJ2-6
DNA: TGTGCCAGCAGCCAAGATGGTATAGGAAGCTCTGGGGCCAACGTCCTGACTTTC
CDR3: CASSQDGIGSSGANVLTF

V: TRBV9
size: .
D: .
J: TRBJ2-1
DNA: TGTGCCAGCAGCGGAGAGCCCTCCTACAATGAGCAGTTCTTC
CDR3: CASSGEPSYNEQFF